What follows are 4 T cell receptor beta chains derived from one specimen sequenced in a study of cytomegalovirus exposure and HLA in healthy donors. 13 Jbeta primers and 60 Vbeta primers were used for the PCR. Here immunoSEQ multiplex PCR was the method, and the copy in TCRdb shows in-frame clones only, minus some. Altogether some 33,000 clones are present, 65% being singletons, with the ten largest covering about a fifth. The sample taken for sequencing was PBMCs. The receptors derive from a man aged 45-65 years in good health and CMV-seropositive.

The chain is built from TRBV2 and TRBJ1-2; D might be TRBD1 (6 bases). From germline, CDR1 is SNHLY and CDR2 FYNNEI. The CDR3 has 13 amino acids. V was cut by 3 bases and J by 4 bases, with 9 bases left in between. CDR3 in amino acids: CASSDETGYGYTF. CDR3 DNA: TGTGCCAGCAGTGACGAGACAGGCTATGGCTACACCTTC.

The V gene is TRBV28, the J gene TRBJ1-4; tentative D call: TRBD1 (6 bases). V lost 3 bases to trimming and J lost 13 bases, with 12 bases between them. There are 12 residues in the CDR3. Germline CDR1 is MDHEN and CDR2 is SYDVKM. Here the CDR3 reads CASSLLDRGLFF. The CDR3 DNA is TGTGCCAGCAGTTTGCTGGACAGAGGACTGTTTTTT. Drawing the rest from reference TRBV28 and TRBJ1-4, the complete variable domain is DVKVTQSSRYLVKRTGEKVFLECVQDMDHENMFWYRQDPGLGLRLIYFSYDVKMKEKGDIPEGYSVSREKKERFSLILESASTNQTSMYLCASSLLDRGLFFGSGTQLSVL.

The chain employs TRBV10-1 and TRBJ1-1; D gene uncertain. The CDR3 contains 15 residues. The germline V and J ends were trimmed by 5 bases and 5 bases, with 18 bases remaining between them. Looked up from germline, CDR1 is WNHNN and CDR2 is SYGVQD (reference sequence). CDR3: CASSPPGDGRTEAFF. CDR3 in DNA: TGCGCCAGCAGTCCTCCCGGGGATGGGAGGACTGAAGCTTTCTTT.

The V gene is TRBV28, the J gene TRBJ2-3; 10 nucleotides agree with TRBD1. Germline-derived CDR1 and CDR2 are MDHEN and SYDVKM. The CDR3 loop spans 15 amino acids. V lost 3 bases, J lost 4 bases, and 4 bases stayed unmatched. The CDR3, as DNA: TGTGCCAGCAGTTTTGGGACAGGGGACGCAGATACGCAGTATTTT. It codes for CASSFGTGDADTQYF. The variable domain in full, completed from reference TRBV28 and TRBJ2-3, reads DVKVTQSSRYLVKRTGEKVFLECVQDMDHENMFWYRQDPGLGLRLIYFSYDVKMKEKGDIPEGYSVSREKKERFSLILESASTNQTSMYLCASSFGTGDADTQYFGPGTRLTVL.